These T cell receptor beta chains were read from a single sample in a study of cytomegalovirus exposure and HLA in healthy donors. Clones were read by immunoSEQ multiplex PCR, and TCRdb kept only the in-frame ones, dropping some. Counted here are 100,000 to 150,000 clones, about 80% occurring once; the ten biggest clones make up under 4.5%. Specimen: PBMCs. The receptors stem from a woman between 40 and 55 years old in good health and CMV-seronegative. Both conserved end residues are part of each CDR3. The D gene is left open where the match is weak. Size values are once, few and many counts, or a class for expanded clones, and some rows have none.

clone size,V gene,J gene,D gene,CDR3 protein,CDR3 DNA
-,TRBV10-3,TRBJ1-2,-,CAISESGSQIWDYGYTF,TGTGCCATCAGTGAATCGGGGTCTCAGATATGGGACTATGGCTACACCTTC
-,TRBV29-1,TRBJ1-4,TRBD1,CSVDRGEKLFF,TGCAGCGTGGACAGGGGTGAAAAACTGTTTTTT
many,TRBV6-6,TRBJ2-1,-,CASSYVQGGPYNEQFF,TGTGCCAGCAGTTACGTCCAGGGAGGCCCCTACAATGAGCAGTTCTTC
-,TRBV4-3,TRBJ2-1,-,CASSGGRMHNEQFF,TGCGCCAGCAGCGGAGGACGAATGCACAATGAGCAGTTCTTC
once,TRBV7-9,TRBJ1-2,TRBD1,CASSRGQGYGYTF,TGTGCCAGCAGCCGCGGACAGGGATATGGCTACACCTTC
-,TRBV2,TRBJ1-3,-,CASTQGSSGNTIYF,TGTGCCAGCACCCAGGGCTCCTCTGGAAACACCATATATTTT
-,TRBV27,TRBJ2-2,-,CASMSLGELFF,TGTGCCAGCATGTCTCTGGGGGAGCTGTTTTTT
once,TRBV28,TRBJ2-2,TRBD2,CASSLSSGGGELFF,TGTGCCAGCAGTCTCAGTAGCGGGGGCGGGGAGCTGTTTTTT
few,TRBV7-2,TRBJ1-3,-,CASSVQGGAGNTIYF,TGTGCCAGCAGCGTTCAGGGAGGCGCTGGAAACACCATATATTTT
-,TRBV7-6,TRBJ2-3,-,CASSPSGSPVFTDTQYF,TGTGCCAGCAGCCCGTCAGGCAGCCCGGTATTCACAGATACGCAGTATTTT
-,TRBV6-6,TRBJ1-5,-,CASRQGSQPQHF,TGTGCCAGCAGACAGGGCAGCCAGCCCCAGCATTTT
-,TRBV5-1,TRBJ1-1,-,CASSLGAEAFF,TGCGCCAGCAGCTTGGGAGCGGAAGCTTTCTTT
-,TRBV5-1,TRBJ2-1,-,CASRGVGEQFF,TGCGCCAGCAGAGGGGTGGGTGAGCAGTTCTTC
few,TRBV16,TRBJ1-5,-,CASRQGFSNQPQHF,TGTGCCAGCAGGCAGGGCTTTAGCAATCAGCCCCAGCATTTT
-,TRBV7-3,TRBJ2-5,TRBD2,CASSSRASGVQETQYF,TGTGCCAGCAGCTCGCGGGCTAGCGGGGTCCAAGAGACCCAGTACTTC
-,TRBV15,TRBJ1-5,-,CATSRGGGAGQPQHF,TGTGCCACCAGCAGAGGTGGGGGCGCGGGTCAGCCCCAGCATTTT
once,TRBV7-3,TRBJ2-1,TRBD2,CASSSGTGGEQFF,TGTGCCAGCAGCTCAGGGACGGGAGGTGAGCAGTTCTTC
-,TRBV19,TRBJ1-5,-,CASTGSRDQPQHF,TGTGCCAGTACCGGGAGCAGGGATCAGCCCCAGCATTTT
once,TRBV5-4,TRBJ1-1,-,CASSSGGREVNTEAFF,TGTGCCAGCAGCTCGGGGGGGAGGGAGGTAAACACTGAAGCTTTCTTT
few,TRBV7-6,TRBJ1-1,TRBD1,CASSPGTGMTFF,TGTGCCAGCAGCCCCGGGACAGGCATGACTTTCTTT
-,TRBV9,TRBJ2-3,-,CASSVRGSSPTDTQYF,TGTGCCAGCAGCGTTCGGGGGAGTTCCCCCACAGATACGCAGTATTTT
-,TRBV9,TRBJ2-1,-,CASSIRLGENEDEQFF,TGTGCCAGCAGCATCCGACTCGGAGAGAATGAGGATGAGCAGTTCTTC
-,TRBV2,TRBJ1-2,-,CASRALTDFYTF,TGTGCCAGCAGGGCCCTAACAGATTTCTACACCTTC
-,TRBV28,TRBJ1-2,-,CASTTTGGYTF,TGTGCCAGCACCACGACTGGAGGCTACACCTTC